Detailed here is one T cell receptor (beta chain). Its specificity is not known. This sample includes further DNA sequences coding for the same CDR3. CDR3 size: 15 residues. Germline V CDR1 and CDR2: SGDLS, YYNGEE. Trimming pared 0 bases from V and 1 base from J, leaving 9 bases between. This record belongs to a study of cytomegalovirus exposure and HLA in healthy donors. Overall study results and limits: Later, an analysis found that TCR clusters from the first cohort tended to co-occur in the approximately 130 validation repertoires. A list of more than 150 TCR beta chains associated with cytomegalovirus was given. Reports credit the classifier with highly specific, highly sensitive diagnosis of cytomegalovirus status.

The protocol was immunoSEQ multiplex PCR, while the TCRdb copy is restricted to in-frame clones and leaves out a portion. The table lists about 330,000 clones, approximately 90% of them singletons. This sequence originates from a woman aged 30 to 39 in good health and CMV-seropositive. The specimen was PBMCs. The V gene is TRBV9, the J gene TRBJ2-3; D remains ambiguous. CDR3 loop: CASSVGRGGTDTQYF. As DNA, the CDR3 is TGTGCCAGCAGCGTAGGTAGAGGCGGCACAGATACGCAGTATTTT.